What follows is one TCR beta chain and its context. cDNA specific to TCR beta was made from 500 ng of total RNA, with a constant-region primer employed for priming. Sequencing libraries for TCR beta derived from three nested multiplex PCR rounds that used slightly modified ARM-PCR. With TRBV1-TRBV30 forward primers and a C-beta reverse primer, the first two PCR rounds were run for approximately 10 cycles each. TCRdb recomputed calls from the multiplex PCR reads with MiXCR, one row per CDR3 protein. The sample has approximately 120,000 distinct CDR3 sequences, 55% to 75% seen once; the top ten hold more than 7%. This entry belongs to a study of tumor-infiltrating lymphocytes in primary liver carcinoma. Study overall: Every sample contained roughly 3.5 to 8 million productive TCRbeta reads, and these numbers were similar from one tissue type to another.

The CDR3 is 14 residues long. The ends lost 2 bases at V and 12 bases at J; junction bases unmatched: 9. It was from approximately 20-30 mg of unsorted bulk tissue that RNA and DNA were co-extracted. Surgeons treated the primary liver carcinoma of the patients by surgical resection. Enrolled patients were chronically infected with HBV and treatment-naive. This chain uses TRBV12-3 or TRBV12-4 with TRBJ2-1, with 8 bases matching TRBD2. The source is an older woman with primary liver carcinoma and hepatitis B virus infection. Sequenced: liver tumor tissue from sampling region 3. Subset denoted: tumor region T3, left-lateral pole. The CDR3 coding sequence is TGTGCCAGCAGTTTATTAGGACTAGCAAGGGGGCAGTTCTTC. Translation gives CASSLLGLARGQFF.